The 20 T cell receptor beta chains presented below share a single source sample, sequenced in a study of shared clonotypes between healthy human individuals. Using immunoSEQ multiplex PCR, the repertoire was profiled, and TCRdb retains in-frame clones only, with some absent. The sample has roughly 640,000 clones, 74% seen once. Source material: memory CD4+ T cells sorted from blood. Subset: CD45RA-negative fraction. The receptors originated from a woman aged 30 to 39 in good health.

In this sample, this clone turned up a few times. The V call is TRBV2, the J call TRBJ2-5, with D perhaps matching TRBD2 (6 bases). Per germline, CDR1 SNHLY and CDR2 FYNNEI. The CDR3 is 13 amino acids. V lost 6 bases and J 7 bases, leaving 15 bases between the germline ends. CDR3 DNA: TGTGCCAGCAGCGGGAGCGTAGATGGGACCCAGTACTTC. Amino acids: CASSGSVDGTQYF.

This chain links TRBV5-1 with TRBJ1-5; tentatively, D is TRBD1 (6 bases). The germline V and J ends were trimmed by 0 bases and 5 bases, with 18 bases remaining between them. The CDR3 totals 17 residues. CDR1 and CDR2 from the germline V gene are SGHRS and YFSETQ. Written as DNA, the CDR3 is TGCGCCAGCAGCTTGGGCCGGGACACCTCCGGCTATCAGCCCCAGCATTTT. Translating gives CASSLGRDTSGYQPQHF.

The chain has TRBV14 and TRBJ2-5; D gene unclear. The CDR3 has 16 amino acids. V shed 4 bases and J shed 0 bases, with 15 bases lying between them. Germline CDR1 and CDR2: SGHDN and FVKESK. The CDR3 loop is CASSLGFVRYQETQYF. In DNA, the CDR3 is TGTGCCAGCAGCCTGGGTTTCGTACGGTACCAAGAGACCCAGTACTTC.

The chain is built from TRBV5-1 and TRBJ1-3; D not certain. Trimming pared 4 bases from V and 0 bases from J, leaving 11 bases between. This CDR3 has 15 residues. The V gene's germline CDR1 is SGHRS and CDR2 YFSETQ. The chain's CDR3 is CASSTGPDSGNTIYF. CDR3 coding DNA: TGCGCCAGCAGCACCGGACCGGACTCTGGAAACACCATATATTTT.

This clone was observed once. V and J are TRBV4-2 and TRBJ2-7, with TRBD2 as a possible D gene (5 bases). V shed 6 bases and J shed 4 bases, with 13 bases lying between them. The CDR3 has 13 residues. Germline values: CDR1 LGHNA, CDR2 YNFKEQ. CDR3 sequence: CASSPETGYEQYF. The DNA for the CDR3 is TGTGCCAGCAGTCCTGAGACGGGGTACGAGCAGTACTTC.

The chain couples TRBV6-1 to TRBJ1-5; a possible D gene is TRBD1 (5 bases). This CDR3 contains 15 residues. The V gene lost 6 bases and the J gene lost 4 bases, with 16 bases spanning the gap. The germline gives CDR1 MNHNS, CDR2 SASEGT. CDR3 DNA: TGTGCCAGCAGGAGGGACGGATCTCCAAATCAGCCCCAGCATTTT. Amino acids: CASRRDGSPNQPQHF.

The genes are TRBV27 and TRBJ2-1; 7 bases align to TRBD2. This CDR3 region has 14 residues. Germline lookup yields CDR1 MNHEY and CDR2 SMNVEV (reference sequence). J gave up 7 bases and V 5 bases, and 8 bases lay outside the gene matches. The CDR3 loop reads CASSPKTSSNEQFF. The CDR3 nucleotides read TGTGCCAGCAGTCCGAAGACTAGCTCTAATGAGCAGTTCTTC.

This chain's CDR3 is CASSSGTQYF. The CDR3 DNA sequence: TGTGCCAGCAGCTCGGGGACCCAGTACTTC. The chain is built from TRBV7-6 and TRBJ2-5; D uncertain. Germline-derived CDR1 and CDR2 are SGHVS and FNYEAQ. The CDR3 spans 10 residues. Trimming pared 4 bases from V and 7 bases from J, leaving 4 bases between.

J is TRBJ1-3 and V is TRBV7-9; TRBD1 might be the D (5 bases). Deletions cut 2 bases from V and 3 bases from J, with 8 bases between. The germline CDR1 and CDR2 sequences are SEHNR and FQNEAQ (reference sequence). CDR3 length: 14 amino acids. The CDR3 spells CASSLRQGGNTIYF. The DNA of the CDR3 is TGTGCCAGCAGCTTAAGGCAGGGTGGAAACACCATATATTTT.

In regard to this clone: Other nucleotide sequences in the sample specify the same CDR3. The chain uses TRBV5-1 and TRBJ2-5; the D gene could be TRBD1 or TRBD2 (5 bases each). Looked up from germline, CDR1 is SGHRS and CDR2 is YFSETQ. The ends were cut back, 4 bases at V and 2 bases at J, with 9 bases in the middle. The CDR3 has 13 residues. CDR3 DNA sequence: TGCGCCAGCAGCCCCGGGGCGCAAGAGACCCAGTACTTC. Its protein product is CASSPGAQETQYF.

This chain uses TRBV29-1 with TRBJ1-1; D is undetermined. Germline lookup yields CDR1 SQVTM and CDR2 ANQGSEA. V was clipped by 4 bases and J by 3 bases, with 9 bases between them. The CDR3 is made up of 12 amino acids. CDR3 in amino acids: CSVVPTDTEAFF. In nucleotides, the CDR3 is TGCAGCGTTGTCCCGACGGACACTGAAGCTTTCTTT.

The chain joins TRBV6-5 to TRBJ1-4; D unclear. V lost 0 bases, J lost 8 bases, and 16 bases lay in between. Germline loops: CDR1 MNHEY, CDR2 SVGAGI. The CDR3 contains 16 residues. The CDR3 loop reads CASSYSMEGVREKLFF. The CDR3 nucleotides are TGTGCCAGCAGTTACTCGATGGAGGGCGTTCGCGAAAAACTGTTTTTT.

V gene TRBV5-1 combines with J gene TRBJ2-5; either TRBD1 or TRBD2 may fit D (6 bases each). Trimming took off 6 bases at V and 5 bases at J, with 26 bases between the two ends. This CDR3 is built from 17 residues. CDR1 is SGHRS, CDR2 YFSETQ, per germline. CDR3 residues: CASTSRRGRGSTETQYF. CDR3 sequence (DNA): TGCGCCAGCACTTCTCGGAGGGGCAGGGGAAGCACTGAGACCCAGTACTTC.

The rearrangement links TRBV7-2 to TRBJ1-6; D remains unclear. V shed 5 bases and J shed 5 bases, with 22 bases lying between them. The CDR3 loop spans 18 amino acids. Germline V gives CDR1 SGHTA, CDR2 FQGNSA. CDR3 residues: CASSTLRSAGKNNSPLHF. The CDR3 DNA reads TGTGCCAGCAGCACCCTCCGATCGGCGGGGAAGAATAATTCACCCCTCCACTTT.

The rearrangement links TRBV28 to TRBJ2-2; 9 positions match TRBD1. CDR3 length: 17 amino acids. The V gene end was trimmed by 4 bases and the J gene end by 3 bases; junction bases not matched to a gene: 9. CDR1 and CDR2 (germline): MDHEN, SYDVKM. This chain's CDR3 is CASSSADRGSDTGELFF. CDR3 nucleotides: TGTGCCAGCAGTTCAGCTGACAGGGGGTCGGACACCGGGGAGCTGTTTTTT. The full variable domain, with the rest looked up from reference TRBV28 and TRBJ2-2, is DVKVTQSSRYLVKRTGEKVFLECVQDMDHENMFWYRQDPGLGLRLIYFSYDVKMKEKGDIPEGYSVSREKKERFSLILESASTNQTSMYLCASSSADRGSDTGELFFGEGSRLTVL.

This chain uses TRBV19 with TRBJ1-5; D is possibly TRBD1 (5 bases). Germline assignment: CDR1 LNHDA and CDR2 SQIVND (reference sequence). Trimming shortened V by 3 bases and J by 5 bases, and 11 bases separated the two germline ends. The CDR3 has 14 residues. CDR3 nucleotide sequence: TGTGCCAGTAGTATGGGACTTAGGTATCAGCCCCAGCATTTT. This sequence encodes CASSMGLRYQPQHF. Based on the CDR3 plus reference TRBV19 and TRBJ1-5, the full variable domain is DGGITQSPKYLFRKEGQNVTLSCEQNLNHDAMYWYRQDPGQGLRLIYYSQIVNDFQKGDIAEGYSVSREKKESFPLTVTSAQKNPTAFYLCASSMGLRYQPQHFGDGTRLSIL.

V is TRBV29-1 and J is TRBJ1-1, with D uncertain. Trimming took off 5 bases at V and 2 bases at J, with 9 bases between the two ends. Germline CDR1 and CDR2: SQVTM and ANQGSEA. CDR3 length: 12 residues. CDR3 coding DNA: TGCAGCGTTCTCGGTGGAAACACTGAAGCTTTCTTT. This codes for CSVLGGNTEAFF.

This chain connects TRBV5-1 to TRBJ2-3, with D possibly TRBD2 on 5 matching bases. The CDR3 has 13 residues. V was clipped by 4 bases and J by 6 bases, with 12 bases between them. CDR1 is SGHRS and CDR2 is YFSETQ in the germline V gene. The CDR3 nucleotides are TGCGCCAGCAGCCCGCACGGCGGGGATACGCAGTATTTT. Translated, it gives CASSPHGGDTQYF.

This clone was seen only a few times. The chain is built from TRBV2 and TRBJ2-5; 9 bases map to TRBD2. V lost 8 bases to trimming and J lost 5 bases; unmatched junction nucleotides: 9. The CDR3 totals 14 residues. CDR1 is SNHLY, CDR2 FYNNEI, per germline. The CDR3, as DNA: TGTGCCAGCGCGAGGCGGGAGGGCCAGGAGACCCAGTACTTC. Translation: CASARREGQETQYF.

V and J are TRBV18 and TRBJ2-7; the match to TRBD1 covers 11 bases. V shed 5 bases, J shed 3 bases, and the junction held 6 bases outside the gene matches. Germline lookup yields CDR1 KGHSH and CDR2 LQKENI. The CDR3 consists of 15 residues. CDR3 in DNA: TGTGCCAGCTCATATTCCGGGACAGGGGGCTACGAGCAGTACTTC. Its protein is CASSYSGTGGYEQYF. Based on the CDR3 plus reference TRBV18 and TRBJ2-7, the full variable domain is NAGVMQNPRHLVRRRGQEARLRCSPMKGHSHVYWYRQLPEEGLKFMVYLQKENIIDESGMPKERFSAEFPKEGPSILRIQQVVRGDSAAYFCASSYSGTGGYEQYFGPGTRLTVT.